The clone carrying this T cell receptor beta chain has a count of ten or more. Time point specified: pre-sensitization, week 0. Treatment in this sample: therapeutic diphenylcyclopropenone sensitization with weekly scalp DPC. The V end lost 1 base, the J end lost 1 base, and 10 bases lay between the germline ends. The CDR3 loop spans 15 amino acids. CDR1 and CDR2 (germline): KGHDR, SFDVKD. TCRdb itself ran the RACE reads through MiXCR, one entry per CDR3 protein. The sample shows 50,000 to 65,000 distinct CDR3 sequences, approximately 6.7% of them seen only once. This sample was taken from a study of human T cells and chemical hapten exposure.

The rearrangement uses TRBV24-1 and TRBJ2-7; the D gene is possibly TRBD2 (7 bases). This specimen consisted of whole blood, obtained in connection with sensitization to the hapten diphenylcyclopropenone (DPC). The clonotype originates from a woman between 25 and 40 years old with alopecia areata. Some clones in this sample may be carry-over from other donors' samples. This CDR3 is CATSDLGGASYEQYF. DNA for the CDR3: TGTGCCACCAGTGATTTAGGGGGGGCGTCCTACGAGCAGTACTTC.